Below are 22 T cell receptor beta chains sequenced from a single sample in a study of human T cells and chemical hapten exposure. Sample time point: pre-sensitization, week 0. Treatment meaning: therapeutic diphenylcyclopropenone sensitization with weekly scalp DPC. Each CDR3 protein is one row after TCRdb ran MiXCR on the RACE reads. The sample shows 300,000 to 450,000 distinct CDR3 sequences, more than 4.5% of them seen only once. Sequencing used whole blood, obtained in connection with sensitization to the hapten diphenylcyclopropenone (DPC). The source of these receptors is a woman in her fifties or sixties with alopecia areata. Some clones in this sample may be carry-over from other donors' samples.

The V call is TRBV9, the J call TRBJ2-2; TRBD2 matches at 7 bases. The CDR3 totals 17 residues. Germline loops: CDR1 SGDLS, CDR2 YYNGEE. The V segment lost 1 base and the J segment 6 bases; nucleotides outside the gene matches: 12. CDR3 nucleotide sequence: TGTGCCAGCAGCGTATTTGGGGGGAGGGCCAGATCCGGGGAGCTGTTTTTT. Protein sequence: CASSVFGGRARSGELFF.

This chain joins TRBV15 and TRBJ1-1; D is unclear. V gave up 0 bases and J gave up 4 bases, with 21 bases separating them. The CDR3 consists of 18 residues. Germline CDR1 and CDR2: LNHNV and YYDKDF (reference sequence). The CDR3: CATSRDRLHAGGSTEAFF. The CDR3, as DNA: TGTGCCACCAGCAGAGATCGGCTCCACGCCGGAGGGAGCACTGAAGCTTTCTTT.

This clonotype showed up many times. The chain is built from TRBV5-1 and TRBJ2-3, with a weak D call TRBD2 (6 bases). V gave up 0 bases and J gave up 0 bases, with 8 bases separating them. The CDR3 spans 15 residues. Germline loops: CDR1 SGHRS, CDR2 YFSETQ. The chain's CDR3 is CASSLVGRSTDTQYF. The CDR3 nucleotides read TGCGCCAGCAGCTTGGTCGGGAGAAGCACAGATACGCAGTATTTT.

This clonotype showed up many times. This CDR3 reads CSARVAGGWNEQFF. In DNA form, the CDR3 reads TGCAGTGCTAGAGTCGCCGGGGGGTGGAATGAGCAGTTCTTC. The chain uses TRBV20-1 and TRBJ2-1; 7 nucleotides match TRBD2. CDR3 length equals 14 residues. In germline, CDR1 is DFQATT, CDR2 SNEGSKA (reference sequence). V lost 1 base to trimming and J lost 7 bases; unmatched junction nucleotides: 7.

This chain connects TRBV14 to TRBJ2-2; no clear D gene. There are 16 residues in the CDR3. Germline V gene lookup returns CDR1 SGHDN and CDR2 FVKESK. The germline V and J ends were trimmed by 2 bases and 4 bases, with 14 bases remaining between them. The DNA for the CDR3 is TGTGCCAGCAGCCAAAGGCGTCAGACGGCCACCGGGGAGCTGTTTTTT. Its protein product is CASSQRRQTATGELFF.

This clonotype was observed at least ten times. This rearrangement joins TRBV5-1 to TRBJ2-7; D is undetermined. V lost 3 bases and J 3 bases, leaving 10 bases between the germline ends. CDR1 is SGHRS, CDR2 YFSETQ, per germline. The CDR3 contains 13 residues. The CDR3 sequence is CASSSTTYYEQYF. Here the CDR3 DNA reads TGCGCCAGCAGCTCCACGACGTACTACGAGCAGTACTTC.

This clonotype was recorded a few times. The chain joins TRBV2 to TRBJ1-6; TRBD1 matches at 7 bases. The CDR3 spans 16 residues. Germline V gene sequence: CDR1 SNHLY, CDR2 FYNNEI. V shed 2 bases, J shed 5 bases, and the junction held 6 bases outside the gene matches. CDR3 DNA sequence: TGTGCCAGCAGTGAATCGACAGGGTATGATAATTCACCCCTCCACTTT. Residues: CASSESTGYDNSPLHF.

The table lists this clonotype with many counts. The chain employs TRBV6-6 and TRBJ2-6; no definite D call. V was trimmed by 5 bases and J by 0 bases, leaving 11 bases between them. Germline CDR1 is MNHNY and CDR2 is SVGAGI (reference sequence). The CDR3 extends over 16 amino acids. In nucleotides, the CDR3 is TGTGCCAGCAGTGGCTTCGTTAGCTCTGGGGCCAACGTCCTGACTTTC. Translating gives CASSGFVSSGANVLTF.

The sample holds a few counts of this clonotype. The chain has TRBV9 and TRBJ1-1; 7 positions match TRBD1. The CDR3 has 19 amino acids. Germline V gives CDR1 SGDLS, CDR2 YYNGEE. Losses at the gene ends were 1 base for V and 0 bases for J; bases not matched to a gene: 15. The CDR3 bases are TGTGCCAGCAGCGTAACAAGAGACGCCAGGGGGGCCATGAACACTGAAGCTTTCTTT. This codes for CASSVTRDARGAMNTEAFF.

This clonotype showed up many times. This sequence joins TRBV20-1 and TRBJ1-6; 7 nucleotides align to TRBD1. CDR1 and CDR2 from the germline V gene are DFQATT and SNEGSKA (reference sequence). Trimming took 5 bases from V and 9 from J; bases not matched to a gene: 7. There are 13 residues in the CDR3. The CDR3 here is CSAEDRESSPLHF. The CDR3 coding sequence is TGCAGTGCTGAAGACAGGGAAAGTTCACCCCTCCACTTT.

Many counts were recorded for this clonotype. The gene calls are TRBV12-3 or TRBV12-4 and TRBJ2-3, with 10 bases fitting TRBD2. The CDR3 covers 16 residues. The V and J ends lost 5 bases and 5 bases, in that order; junction bases with no gene match: 10. As DNA, the CDR3 is TGTGCCAGCAGTGCATCTAGCGGGAGAATCATAGATACGCAGTATTTT. As protein: CASSASSGRIIDTQYF.

This clonotype has a handful of counts. The V and J genes are TRBV12-3 or TRBV12-4 and TRBJ2-5; tentative D call: TRBD1 (6 bases). This CDR3 comprises 15 residues. V lost 6 bases, J lost 0 bases, and 14 bases lay in between. CDR3 sequence: CASRSLRDNQETQYF. The CDR3 coding sequence is TGTGCCAGCAGATCGCTACGGGACAACCAAGAGACCCAGTACTTC.

This clonotype was detected ten times or more. The chain uses TRBV7-2 and TRBJ2-2, with D possibly matching TRBD2 (6 bases). This CDR3 contains 15 residues. Germline CDR1 and CDR2: SGHTA and FQGNSA. V was shortened by 3 bases and J by 2 bases, with 10 bases between the two germline ends. For the CDR3, the DNA is TGTGCCAGCAGCTTTACTAGCTCAAACACCGGGGAGCTGTTTTTT. This encodes CASSFTSSNTGELFF. The variable domain in full, with the rest retrieved from reference TRBV7-2 and TRBJ2-2, is GAGVSQSPSNKVTEKGKDVELRCDPISGHTALYWYRQSLGQGLEFLIYFQGNSAPDKSGLPSDRFSAERTGGSVSTLTIQRTQQEDSAVYLCASSFTSSNTGELFFGEGSRLTVL.

The table lists this clonotype with many counts. V gene TRBV7-6 combines with J gene TRBJ2-3; D gene unclear. V lost 3 bases and J lost 5, with 12 bases in between. Germline CDR1 is SGHVS and CDR2 is FNYEAQ. The CDR3 is 14 residues long. CDR3 nucleotide sequence: TGTGCCAGCAGCTTGACCGGGCTCATAGATACGCAGTATTTT. Amino acid sequence: CASSLTGLIDTQYF.

The chain links TRBV20-1 to TRBJ2-3; D is ambiguous. V lost 5 bases and J lost 4, with 10 bases in between. The CDR3 extends over 12 amino acids. Germline values: CDR1 DFQATT, CDR2 SNEGSKA (reference sequence). The CDR3 coding sequence is TGCAGTGCTCCCCCCATCGCAGATACGCAGTATTTT. Translated, it gives CSAPPIADTQYF.

The rearrangement links TRBV29-1 to TRBJ2-2; D call uncertain. The germline V gene has CDR1 SQVTM and CDR2 ANQGSEA. The ends were cut back, 4 bases at V and 4 bases at J, with 4 bases in the middle. This CDR3 is built from 11 residues. CDR3 amino acids: CSVVRTGELFF. The CDR3 DNA reads TGCAGCGTTGTACGCACCGGGGAGCTGTTTTTT.

This clonotype was observed at least ten times. The gene calls are TRBV12-3 or TRBV12-4 and TRBJ2-3, with TRBD2 as a possible D gene (6 bases). The CDR3 is 15 residues long. The V gene lost 3 bases and the J gene lost 6 bases, with 16 bases spanning the gap. Here the CDR3 reads CASSLRRDRGDTQYF. CDR3 nucleotides: TGTGCCAGCAGTTTGCGGCGGGATCGGGGCGATACGCAGTATTTT.

This clonotype showed up many times. The chain recombines TRBV28 with TRBJ2-2, with D perhaps given as TRBD1 or TRBD2 (5 bases each). V lost 3 bases and J lost 0, with 11 bases in between. This CDR3 has 16 amino acids. CDR1 and CDR2 from the germline V gene are MDHEN and SYDVKM. The CDR3 coding sequence is TGTGCCAGCAGTTTTGAGGGGAGAGCGAACACCGGGGAGCTGTTTTTT. Translated, it gives CASSFEGRANTGELFF.

This clonotype was seen many times. The chain couples TRBV6-6 to TRBJ2-3; possibly TRBD2 for D (5 bases). Trimming pared 5 bases from V and 0 bases from J, leaving 9 bases between. Germline CDR1 reads MNHNY; CDR2 reads SVGAGI (reference sequence). The CDR3 consists of 14 residues. CDR3 protein: CASSPLGSTDTQYF. In DNA form, the CDR3 reads TGTGCCAGCAGTCCACTAGGTAGCACAGATACGCAGTATTTT.

The V and J genes are TRBV12-3 or TRBV12-4 and TRBJ1-6; D ambiguous. This CDR3 is built from 11 residues. Trimming removed 3 bases from V and 10 bases from J, with 4 bases in between. Written as DNA, the CDR3 is TGTGCCAGCAGTTTTAGATCACCCCTCCACTTT. Protein product: CASSFRSPLHF.

Only a few counts were recorded for this clonotype. V is TRBV6-5 and J is TRBJ2-7; no reliable D call. In germline, CDR1 is MNHEY, CDR2 SVGAGI. V lost 6 bases and J lost 2, with 14 bases in between. The CDR3 length is 14 residues. This chain's CDR3 is CASSPGARAYEQYF. Here the CDR3 DNA reads TGTGCCAGCAGCCCAGGCGCTCGAGCCTACGAGCAGTACTTC.

This clonotype was observed many times. V gene TRBV6-5 combines with J gene TRBJ2-7, with D possibly matching TRBD1 (6 bases). The CDR3 is 14 residues long. Trimming took off 2 bases at V and 4 bases at J, with 12 bases between the two ends. CDR1 and CDR2 from the germline V gene are MNHEY and SVGAGI. The CDR3: CASSYQGQSYEQYF. The CDR3 region has the DNA TGTGCCAGCAGTTACCAGGGGCAGTCGTACGAGCAGTACTTC.